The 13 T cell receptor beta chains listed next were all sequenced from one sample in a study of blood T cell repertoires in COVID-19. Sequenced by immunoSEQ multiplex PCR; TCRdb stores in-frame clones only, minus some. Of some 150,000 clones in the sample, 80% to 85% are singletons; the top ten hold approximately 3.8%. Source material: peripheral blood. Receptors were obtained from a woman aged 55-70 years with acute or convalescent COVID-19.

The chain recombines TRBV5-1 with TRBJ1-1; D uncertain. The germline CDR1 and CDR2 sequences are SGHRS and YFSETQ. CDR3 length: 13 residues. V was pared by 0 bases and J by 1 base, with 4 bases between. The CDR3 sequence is CASSLDRNTEAFF. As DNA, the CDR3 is TGCGCCAGCAGCTTGGACAGGAACACTGAAGCTTTCTTT.

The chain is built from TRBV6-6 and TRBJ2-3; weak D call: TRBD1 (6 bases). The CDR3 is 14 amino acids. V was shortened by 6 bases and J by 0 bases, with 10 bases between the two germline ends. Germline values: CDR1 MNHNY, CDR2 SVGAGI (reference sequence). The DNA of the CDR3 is TGTGCCAGCAGGAATGGACAGAGCACAGATACGCAGTATTTT. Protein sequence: CASRNGQSTDTQYF.

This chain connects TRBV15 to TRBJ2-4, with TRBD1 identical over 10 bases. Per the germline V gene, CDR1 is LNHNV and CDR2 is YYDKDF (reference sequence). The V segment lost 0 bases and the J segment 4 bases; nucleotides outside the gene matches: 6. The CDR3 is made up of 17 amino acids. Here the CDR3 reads CATSRERPGQGKNIQYF. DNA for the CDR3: TGTGCCACCAGCAGAGAGCGACCGGGACAGGGGAAAAACATTCAGTACTTC.

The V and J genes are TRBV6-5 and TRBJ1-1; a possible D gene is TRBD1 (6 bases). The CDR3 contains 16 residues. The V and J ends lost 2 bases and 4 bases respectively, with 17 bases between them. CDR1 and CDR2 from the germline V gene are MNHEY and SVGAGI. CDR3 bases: TGTGCCAGCAGTTACACAACAGGGATCCCCCTCACTGAAGCTTTCTTT. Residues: CASSYTTGIPLTEAFF.

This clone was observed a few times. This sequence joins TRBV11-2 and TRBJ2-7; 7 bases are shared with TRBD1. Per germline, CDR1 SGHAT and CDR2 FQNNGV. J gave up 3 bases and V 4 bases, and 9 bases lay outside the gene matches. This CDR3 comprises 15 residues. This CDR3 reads CASSYSTGPGYEQYF. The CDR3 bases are TGTGCCAGCAGCTACTCGACAGGGCCAGGCTACGAGCAGTACTTC.

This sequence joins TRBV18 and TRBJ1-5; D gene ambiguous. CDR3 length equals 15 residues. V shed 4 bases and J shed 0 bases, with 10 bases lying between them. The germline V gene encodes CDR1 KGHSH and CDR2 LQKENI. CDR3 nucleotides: TGTGCCAGCTCACTATCTCAGGATAGCAATCAGCCCCAGCATTTT. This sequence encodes CASSLSQDSNQPQHF.

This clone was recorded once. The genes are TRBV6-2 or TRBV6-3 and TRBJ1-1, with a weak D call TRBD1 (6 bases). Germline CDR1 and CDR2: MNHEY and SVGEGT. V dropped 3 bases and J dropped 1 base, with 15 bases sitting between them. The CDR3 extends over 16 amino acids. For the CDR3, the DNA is TGTGCCAGCAGTTATCTCGTTGGACAGCAGAACACTGAAGCTTTCTTT. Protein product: CASSYLVGQQNTEAFF.

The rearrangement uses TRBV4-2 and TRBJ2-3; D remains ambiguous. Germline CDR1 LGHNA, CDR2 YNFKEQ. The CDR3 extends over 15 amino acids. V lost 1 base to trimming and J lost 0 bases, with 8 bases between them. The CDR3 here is CASSQGVGSTDTQYF. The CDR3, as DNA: TGTGCCAGCAGCCAAGGGGTCGGGAGCACAGATACGCAGTATTTT.

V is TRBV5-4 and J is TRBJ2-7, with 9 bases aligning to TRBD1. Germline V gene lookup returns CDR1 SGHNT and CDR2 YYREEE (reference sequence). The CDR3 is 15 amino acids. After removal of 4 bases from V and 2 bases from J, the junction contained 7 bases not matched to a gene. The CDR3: CASSPPGQGPYEQYF. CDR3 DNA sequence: TGTGCCAGCAGCCCCCCGGGACAGGGACCCTACGAGCAGTACTTC. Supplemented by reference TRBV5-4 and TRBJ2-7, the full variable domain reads ETGVTQSPTHLIKTRGQQVTLRCSSQSGHNTVSWYQQALGQGPQFIFQYYREEENGRGNFPPRFSGLQFPNYSSELNVNALELDDSALYLCASSPPGQGPYEQYFGPGTRLTVT.

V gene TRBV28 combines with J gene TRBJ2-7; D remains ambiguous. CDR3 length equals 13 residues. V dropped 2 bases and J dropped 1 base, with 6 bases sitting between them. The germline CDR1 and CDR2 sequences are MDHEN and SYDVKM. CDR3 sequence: CASSLGHSYEQYF. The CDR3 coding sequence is TGTGCCAGCAGTTTAGGGCATTCCTACGAGCAGTACTTC.

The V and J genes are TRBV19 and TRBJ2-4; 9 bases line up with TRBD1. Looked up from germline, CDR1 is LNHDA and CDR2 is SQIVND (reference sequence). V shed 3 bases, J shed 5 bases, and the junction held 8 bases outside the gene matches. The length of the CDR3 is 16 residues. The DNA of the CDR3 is TGTGCCAGTAGTATCGCGACAGGGGGAACGCAAAACATTCAGTACTTC. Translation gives CASSIATGGTQNIQYF.

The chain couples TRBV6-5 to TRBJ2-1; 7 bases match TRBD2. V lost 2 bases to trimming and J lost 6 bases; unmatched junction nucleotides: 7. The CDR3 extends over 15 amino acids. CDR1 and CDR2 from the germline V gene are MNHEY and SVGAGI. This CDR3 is CASSYVPGGSNEQFF. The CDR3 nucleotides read TGTGCCAGCAGTTACGTACCTGGCGGGAGCAATGAGCAGTTCTTC.

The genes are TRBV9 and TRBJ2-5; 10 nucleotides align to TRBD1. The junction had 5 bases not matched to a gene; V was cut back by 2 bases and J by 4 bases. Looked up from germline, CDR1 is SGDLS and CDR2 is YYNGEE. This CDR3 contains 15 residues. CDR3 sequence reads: CASSVGTGVTETQYF. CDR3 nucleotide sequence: TGTGCCAGCAGCGTGGGGACAGGGGTAACAGAGACCCAGTACTTC.